This T cell receptor beta chain appears in the sequencing data of a study of cytomegalovirus exposure and HLA in healthy donors. TCRdb's table, derived via immunoSEQ multiplex PCR, lists solely in-frame clones and lacks some. The top ten hold 12% of the sample, which has approximately 230,000 clones, about 90% seen once. As concerns this clone: Its specificity is not known.

Germline assignment: CDR1 SGDLS and CDR2 YYNGEE. V lost 0 bases and J lost 5; bases outside the gene matches: 5. CDR3 length: 14 residues. The study's findings and limits: TCR sequences were mostly rare, though some public TCRs occurred in many donors.

The TCR comes from a young man in good health and CMV-seropositive. Sequencing used PBMCs. This chain joins TRBV9 and TRBJ2-7; 7 positions match TRBD2. The CDR3 region has the DNA TGTGCCAGCAGCGTAGGTGGGAGGGCCCACGAGCAGTACTTC. It encodes CASSVGGRAHEQYF.